This T cell receptor beta chain was captured in a study of cytomegalovirus exposure and HLA in healthy donors. Findings and caveats of the study: There were 164 TCR beta chains listed as cytomegalovirus-associated. Within an earlier analysis, most TCR beta V segments proved productive either about 90% or about 30% of the time.

Per the germline V gene, CDR1 is MNHEY and CDR2 is SMNVEV (reference sequence). V gave up 5 bases and J gave up 4 bases; unmatched junction bases: 14. This CDR3 spans 17 amino acids. Of note for this clone: Its antigen is unknown.

Primers included in the PCR were 60 Vbeta and 13 Jbeta primers. Using immunoSEQ multiplex PCR, the repertoire was profiled, and TCRdb retains in-frame clones only, with some absent. The profile covers roughly 190,000 clones, with roughly 74% appearing a single time and around 14% taken by the ten largest. The receptor comes from a woman in her twenties or thirties in good health and CMV-seropositive. Sequenced: PBMCs. The chain combines TRBV27 with TRBJ1-3; 7 positions match TRBD1. The CDR3: CASSPGPDRVRGNTIYF. The CDR3 DNA is TGTGCCAGCAGTCCTGGGCCCGACAGGGTACGGGGAAACACCATATATTTT.